This T cell receptor (beta chain) was retrieved from a study of OX40 agonist ivuxolimab in advanced cancers. Some clones are missing from TCRdb's copy, which holds only in-frame ones; the method was immunoSEQ multiplex PCR. The data show around 53,000 clones, with about 94% seen just once and 15% to 20% held by the top ten. The timepoints at which blood was sampled were baseline, cycle 4 day 1, and cycle 7 day 1. The germline V and J ends were trimmed by 5 bases and 1 base, with 8 bases remaining between them. The CDR3 spans 13 residues. Germline lookup yields CDR1 MNHEY and CDR2 SVGAGI. The chain couples TRBV6-5 to TRBJ1-1, with no clear D. The source of this sequence is an adult with an advanced solid tumor such as melanoma, head and neck, liver or kidney cancer. Specimen: CD4+ or CD8+ T cells sorted from blood, collected in a trial of the OX40 agonist ivuxolimab. CDR3 protein: CASSHNTNTEAFF. The CDR3 DNA reads as TGTGCCAGCAGTCACAACACGAACACTGAAGCTTTCTTT.